This TCR beta chain was profiled in a study of Ad26.COV2.S vaccination and SARS-CoV-2 variants. Overall study: Participants got Ad26.COV2.S intramuscularly, once or twice 56 days apart.

Repertoires were generated with immunoSEQ multiplex PCR, while TCRdb's copy carries only in-frame clones and drops some. The sample has roughly 300,000 clones; 88% are singletons. Study findings and constraints: It was reported that spike-specific CD8+ and CD4+ T cell responses were substantially broad after vaccination. Vaccinated individuals (as opposed to placebo recipients) had higher spike-specific TCR breadth.

Germline CDR1 SGHVS, CDR2 FQNEAQ. Trimming took off 5 bases at V and 9 bases at J, with 11 bases between the two ends. This CDR3 is built from 12 residues. A remark on this clone: Its antigen remains unknown.

Treatment given: 15 to 20 received Ad26.COV2.S at low or high dose, single or two shots; about 5 received placebo; per-sample allocation not given. Following the first vaccine or placebo injection, samples were taken on day 63. This receptor was obtained from a person aged 18-60 years who received the Ad26.COV2.S COVID-19 vaccine or a placebo. V gene TRBV7-8 combines with J gene TRBJ2-1, with D uncertain. This sample comprised peripheral blood, obtained in a trial of Ad26.COV2.S vaccine versus placebo. The CDR3 sequence: CASSPSLGEQFF. The CDR3 bases are TGTGCCAGCAGCCCCAGTCTCGGTGAGCAGTTCTTC.